These T cell receptor beta chains were read from a single sample in a study of T-cell memory formation after mild COVID-19. MiXCR was run by TCRdb on the 5' RACE reads, yielding one entry per CDR3 protein. The data contain around 320,000 distinct CDR3 sequences, around 30% of them singletons. Specimen: PBMCs or a T cell subset sorted from them (not recorded which). Receptors were obtained from an adult woman who had mild COVID-19 (a few samples of this study predate the infection). Cell type and time point are not known. The CDR3 runs from the conserved cysteine through the conserved F or W. The D gene is left open where the match is weak. The listing skips clone size in some rows; elsewhere it reads once, few, many or a size class.

NA	TRBD1	TRBJ2-3	TRBV7-2	CASSFEGADLTDTQYF	TGTGCCAGCAGCTTCGAGGGGGCGGACCTCACAGATACGCAGTATTTT
NA	TRBD1	TRBJ2-2	TRBV20-1	CSARDPRQGVNTGELFF	TGCAGTGCTAGAGATCCACGACAGGGGGTAAACACCGGGGAGCTGTTTTTT
few	NA	TRBJ2-4	TRBV6-6	CASSPAGANTQYF	TGTGCCAGCAGTCCCGCTGGGGCTAACACCCAGTACTTC
NA	NA	TRBJ2-2	TRBV7-9	CASSLARSTFTGELFF	TGTGCCAGCAGCTTAGCGCGATCGACATTTACCGGGGAGCTGTTTTTT
NA	NA	TRBJ2-2	TRBV4-2	CASSQDLNGELFF	TGTGCCAGCAGCCAAGATTTGAACGGGGAGCTGTTTTTT
NA	TRBD1	TRBJ2-5	TRBV7-9	CASSLAGQMGETQYF	TGTGCCAGCAGCTTAGCGGGACAGATGGGAGAGACCCAGTACTTC
few	NA	TRBJ1-1	TRBV5-1	CASSLVGGVNTEAFF	TGCGCCAGCAGCTTGGTTGGGGGAGTGAACACTGAAGCTTTCTTT
few	TRBD1	TRBJ1-1	TRBV5-1	CASSPYETGGTEAFF	TGCGCCAGCAGCCCCTATGAAACAGGGGGTACTGAAGCTTTCTTT
few	TRBD1	TRBJ1-1	TRBV27	CASSIRTGGTEAFF	TGTGCCAGCAGTATACGGACAGGAGGCACTGAAGCTTTCTTT
few	NA	TRBJ1-2	TRBV5-1	CASSLTDQGSGAYGYTF	TGCGCCAGCAGCCTTACGGATCAGGGAAGTGGTGCCTATGGCTACACCTTC
few	NA	TRBJ2-3	TRBV7-6	CASSLDTTSTDTQYF	TGTGCCAGCAGCTTAGATACTACGAGCACAGATACGCAGTATTTT
many	NA	TRBJ2-7	TRBV29-1	CSVGDGYEQYF	TGCAGCGTGGGGGACGGCTACGAGCAGTACTTC
NA	TRBD2	TRBJ2-1	TRBV29-1	CSVRAPGLAPNEQFF	TGCAGCGTCCGCGCCCCGGGACTAGCTCCAAATGAGCAGTTCTTC
NA	NA	TRBJ1-1	TRBV4-1	CASSQVQGTEAFF	TGCGCCAGCAGCCAAGTACAGGGCACTGAAGCTTTCTTT
NA	TRBD2	TRBJ2-1	TRBV7-2	CASSSRTSVSWNEQFF	TGTGCCAGCAGTTCCCGGACTAGCGTATCTTGGAATGAGCAGTTCTTC
NA	NA	TRBJ1-4	TRBV7-9	CASSGTLGENFEKLFF	TGTGCCAGCAGCGGTACATTGGGGGAGAACTTTGAAAAACTGTTTTTT
few	TRBD2	TRBJ2-5	TRBV4-1	CASSQDWGGLETQYF	TGCGCCAGCAGCCAAGATTGGGGGGGGTTAGAGACCCAGTACTTC
NA	NA	TRBJ2-5	TRBV24-1	CATSDWVTGTVKTQYF	TGTGCCACCAGTGATTGGGTTACCGGGACCGTGAAGACCCAGTACTTC
few	TRBD2	TRBJ2-1	TRBV6-5	CASSYRLAGGWEQFF	TGTGCCAGCAGTTACAGGCTAGCGGGGGGTTGGGAGCAGTTCTTC
few	TRBD1	TRBJ1-4	TRBV6-2/TRBV6-3	CASSSHRDRGEKLFF	TGTGCCAGCAGTTCGCACCGGGACAGGGGTGAAAAACTGTTTTTT
few	NA	TRBJ2-3	TRBV20-1	CSAWKTTDTQYF	TGCAGTGCCTGGAAGACCACAGATACGCAGTATTTT
few	TRBD1	TRBJ1-1	TRBV7-9	CASSFADRGPGEAFF	TGTGCCAGCAGTTTTGCAGACAGGGGGCCGGGTGAAGCTTTCTTT
NA	NA	TRBJ2-7	TRBV5-1	CASRDTNYEQYF	TGCGCCAGCAGGGACACTAACTACGAGCAGTACTTC
few	NA	TRBJ2-2	TRBV5-5	CASSLAARDTGELFF	TGTGCCAGCAGCTTGGCCGCCAGAGACACCGGGGAGCTGTTTTTT
few	TRBD2	TRBJ2-7	TRBV18	CASSPGLAGGSGYEQYF	TGTGCCAGCTCACCGGGACTAGCGGGAGGATCGGGGTACGAGCAGTACTTC